This T cell receptor (beta chain) was documented in a study of CD8 T cells in Susac syndrome. For the study at large: Active disease was present in over 5 of the sequenced Susac syndrome patients, whereas fewer than ten of them were in remission. Study conclusions and caveats: In Susac patients, clonal expansion was not detected in CD4+ cells.

The RNA input was roughly 0.45 to 1 ug, and it was reverse transcribed with random hexamers. Amplification of TCR beta CDR3 was carried out by immunoSEQ multiplex PCR, which covered 54 Vbeta and 13 Jbeta segments. TCRdb re-called the immunoSEQ multiplex PCR reads through MiXCR, storing one row per CDR3 protein. The sample includes roughly 140,000 distinct CDR3 sequences, 95% seen only once; the top ten take around 0.08%. There are 16 residues in the CDR3. V trimming: 4 bases; J trimming: 4 bases; junction bases outside the gene matches: 5. Germline V gene lookup returns CDR1 SGHDT and CDR2 YYEEEE. Diagnostic criteria for definite or probable disease, in their recently defined form, were met by the patients with Susac syndrome. This clonotype was seen a single time. The antigen is unknown.

This chain joins TRBV5-6 and TRBJ2-1, with TRBD2 matching 13 bases. Input material: CD4+ T cells from PBMCs. This TCR was sampled from a human donor with Susac syndrome. In nucleotides, the CDR3 is TGTGCCAGCAGCAGAACTAGCGGGAGGGGATACAATGAGCAGTTCTTC. It is translated as CASSRTSGRGYNEQFF.